What follows describes a single TCR beta chain. This clonotype appeared a few times. The specificity of this receptor is unknown. Base-call qualities are not available, and no considerably larger clone is one nucleotide away. The data were obtained in a study of T cells in Graves' hyperthyroidism and ophthalmopathy (dated by TCRdb to between 2017 and 2020). In the study overall: Peripheral blood samples were taken at initial diagnosis, before any treatment was given. TCR V-J signatures able to tell the groups apart were searched for in a discovery cohort of 95 or so patients, of whom 43 had Graves' ophthalmopathy and about 60 had stable Graves' hyperthyroidism. Prospective prediction of ophthalmopathy was tested in an independent validation cohort of 18 to 20 hyperthyroidism patients and around 16 patients who later progressed to ophthalmopathy. The 100 discovery patients were randomly split 7:3 into training and test sets. In roughly six Graves' hyperthyroidism patients, the study also compared T-cell repertoires from thyroid tissue with T-cell repertoires from blood. Following sampling, methimazole starting at 30 mg daily was given to hyperthyroidism patients, and high-dose intravenous methylprednisolone was given to ophthalmopathy patients. According to the paper, TCR Vbeta CDR3 sequencing was carried out on approximately 140 peripheral blood samples, which came from some 41 ophthalmopathy, around 74 hyperthyroidism and roughly 17 progressor patients. General study outcomes and caveats: During validation, the model predicted progression to ophthalmopathy a median of roughly 7.1 months ahead of onset, with around 65% sensitivity and roughly 75% specificity. Most expanded thyroid clonotypes (frequency above 0.001) were also detected in blood, a finding suggesting that blood repertoires may reflect thyroid immune responses. In cross-validation, a model built on a 13 V-J signature told ophthalmopathy apart from stable hyperthyroidism with roughly 87% sensitivity and approximately 84% specificity, and in testing the same model reached 80%/75%. Sample size was not statistically predetermined, and blinding of investigators to group allocation was not performed.

TCR beta CDR3 regions were amplified from RNA transcripts. The first round of RT-PCR for the TCR CDR3 was performed with the HTBI primer set and the Qiagen OneStep RT-PCR kit. Libraries were constructed in a second round of multiplex PCR, after which size selection and purification were performed. Paired-end sequencing of the libraries was performed with 100 bp reads on an Illumina HiSeq2000. Processing in the source paper ran as follows. Raw data were processed with SOAPnuke, discarding reads with adapters, uncalled bases, mean Phred below 15, or no exact constant-primer or identifier match. COPE v1.2.5 was used to merge the high-quality paired reads, and each unique nucleotide sequence was defined as a clonotype. MiTCR v1.1 was used to align clonotypes to the IMGT TRBV, TRBD and TRBJ reference segments. The analysis included only V-J combinations with a frequency above 0.0001, which together covered more than 98% of the repertoires. The TCS score was defined as the ratio of F50 (clonal expansion) to E x V (chaos), calculated using BLOSUM62-based TCRdist between CDR3 peptides within each V-J. Welch's t-statistics and random forest reduced some 510 V-J features to 13, which were used in a naive Bayes classifier (R e1071). TCRdb passed the public sequencing reads through fastp at Q25 and MiXCR, retaining productive beta sequences. Entries are consolidated by CDR3 protein sequence, retaining the most common genes and DNA. TCRdb's processing, not the study's, gives the V and J calls here. Across this sample there are approximately 480,000 distinct CDR3 sequences, with roughly 20% seen only once. 26% of the sample lies in the top ten.

V gives up 3 bases and J gives up 2 bases, and the segment between their germline ends measures 18 bases. Including the terminal cysteine and phenylalanine, the CDR3 comprises 16 residues. Only the CDR3 DNA is retained, 48 bases long and in frame from the first base. The germline V gene gives CDR1 as SQVTM and CDR2 as ANQGSEA. Graves' hyperthyroidism was defined as stable when no progression to ophthalmopathy occurred over 18 months of follow-up. Hyperthyroidism patients were aged 18 to 65 years and newly diagnosed, with disease duration of less than 2 months. Any patient with an uncontrolled infection, another autoimmune disease, pregnancy or lactation was excluded. Clinical symptoms, serum thyroxine and TRAb, thyroid ultrasound, and orbital computed tomography formed the basis for the diagnoses. Ficoll-Paque density gradient centrifugation was used to isolate PBMCs from under 11 ml of fresh peripheral blood. Total RNA was extracted with Trizol reagent, and quality was checked on an Agilent 2100 Bioanalyzer.

This receptor was taken from a man aged 18 to 30 with Graves' hyperthyroidism. The sequenced material came from blood. This sequence uses TRBV29-1 and TRBJ2-3; TRBD1 is possibly the D segment (6 matching bases). The DNA reads as follows: TGCAGCGTTGACTCTTTGGGGACAAACCCCACAGATACGCAGTATTTT. Protein translation: CSVDSLGTNPTDTQYF.